Each of the 3 T cell receptor beta chains below was sequenced from the same sample in a study of shared clonotypes between healthy human individuals. Naive CD8 isolation took CD45RO-negative cells positively selected for CCR7 and excluded terminally differentiated effector memory CD45RA+ cells. Libraries were prepared by immunoSEQ multiplex PCR; TCRdb keeps only in-frame clonotypes and omits some of them. The table lists 1.5 million to 2.5 million clones, about 95% of them singletons. What was sequenced was naive CD8+ T cells sorted from blood. The receptors were gathered from a man aged 18 to 30 in good health.

The chain couples TRBV13 to TRBJ1-1; D perhaps matches TRBD1 (5 bases). Per germline, CDR1 PRHDT and CDR2 FYEKMQ (reference sequence). The length of the CDR3 is 14 residues. Trimming took off 5 bases at V and 0 bases at J, with 10 bases between the two ends. The CDR3 DNA is TGTGCCAGCAGCCTCAGGGCTTTGAACACTGAAGCTTTCTTT. Protein sequence: CASSLRALNTEAFF.

The CDR3 loop is CASSPDRDSPEQFF. In DNA, the CDR3 is TGTGCCAGTAGTCCAGACCGGGATAGCCCTGAGCAGTTCTTC. V is TRBV19 and J is TRBJ2-1; D is possibly TRBD2 (5 bases). The V gene lost 5 bases and the J gene lost 9 bases, with 17 bases spanning the gap. The CDR3 sequence is 14 residues long. Germline V gives CDR1 LNHDA, CDR2 SQIVND (reference sequence). The full variable domain, with the rest looked up from reference TRBV19 and TRBJ2-1, is DGGITQSPKYLFRKEGQNVTLSCEQNLNHDAMYWYRQDPGQGLRLIYYSQIVNDFQKGDIAEGYSVSREKKESFPLTVTSAQKNPTAFYLCASSPDRDSPEQFFGPGTRLTVL.

The CDR3 region has the DNA TGTGCCAGCAGCTTAGGCAGGGGGCCCTACGAGCAGTACTTC. It encodes CASSLGRGPYEQYF. The chain recombines TRBV7-6 with TRBJ2-7, with 8 bases aligning to TRBD1. Germline V gives CDR1 SGHVS, CDR2 FNYEAQ. Unmatched junction bases numbered 1, after V lost 1 base and J lost 2 bases. CDR3 size: 14 residues.